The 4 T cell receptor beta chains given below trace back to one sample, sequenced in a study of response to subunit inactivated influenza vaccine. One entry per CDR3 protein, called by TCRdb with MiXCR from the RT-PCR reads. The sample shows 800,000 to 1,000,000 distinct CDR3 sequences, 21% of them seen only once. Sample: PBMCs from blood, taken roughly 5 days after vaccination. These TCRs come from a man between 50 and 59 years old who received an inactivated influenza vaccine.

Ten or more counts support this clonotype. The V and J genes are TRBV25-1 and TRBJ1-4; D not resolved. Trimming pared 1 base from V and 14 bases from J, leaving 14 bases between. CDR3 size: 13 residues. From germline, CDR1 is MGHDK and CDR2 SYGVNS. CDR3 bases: TGTGCCAGCAGTGAATCTAGCAGTGGAGCGCTGTTTTTT. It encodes CASSESSSGALFF.

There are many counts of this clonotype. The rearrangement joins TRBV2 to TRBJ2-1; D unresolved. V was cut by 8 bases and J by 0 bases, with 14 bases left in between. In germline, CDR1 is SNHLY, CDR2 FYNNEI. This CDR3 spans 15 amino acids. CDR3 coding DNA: TGTGCCAGCGTAATAGGGATCGGCTCCTACAATGAGCAGTTCTTC. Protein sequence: CASVIGIGSYNEQFF.

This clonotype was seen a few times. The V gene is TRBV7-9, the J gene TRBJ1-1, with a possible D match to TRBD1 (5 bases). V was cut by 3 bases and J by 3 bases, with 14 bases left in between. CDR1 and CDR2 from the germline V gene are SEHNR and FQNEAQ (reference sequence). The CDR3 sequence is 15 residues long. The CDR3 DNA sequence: TGTGCCAGCAGCTTTTCAACAGGAGCGGACACTGAAGCTTTCTTT. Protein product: CASSFSTGADTEAFF.

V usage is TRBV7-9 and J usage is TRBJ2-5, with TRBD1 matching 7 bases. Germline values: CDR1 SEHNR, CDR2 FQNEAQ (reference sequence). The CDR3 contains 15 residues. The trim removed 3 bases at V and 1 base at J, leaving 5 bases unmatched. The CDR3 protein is CASSFWTGLQETQYF. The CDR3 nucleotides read TGTGCCAGCAGCTTCTGGACAGGCCTCCAAGAGACCCAGTACTTC. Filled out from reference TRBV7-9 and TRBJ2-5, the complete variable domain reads DTGVSQNPRHKITKRGQNVTFRCDPISEHNRLYWYRQTLGQGPEFLTYFQNEAQLEKSRLLSDRFSAERPKGSFSTLEIQRTEQGDSAMYLCASSFWTGLQETQYFGPGTRLLVL.